The rows below give T cell receptor beta chains drawn from one sample of a study of post-analysis software for immune sequencing data. One entry per CDR3 protein results from TCRdb running MiXCR on the PCR reads. The sample consists of around 710,000 distinct CDR3 sequences, about 43% of them appearing once. The sample consisted of blood. All receptors come from a girl between 10 and 17 years old with multiple sclerosis. Each CDR3 is given without its conserved first and last residue. Size values are once, few and many counts, or a class for expanded clones, and some rows have none.

cdr3_aa	j_call	v_call	clone_size
ASSIAGQPFLT	TRBJ2-6	TRBV19	few
ASSYGALYGYT	TRBJ1-2	TRBV6-5	few
ASSFSGTSGSEQY	.	TRBV7-2	.
SASRGQGVDGYT	TRBJ1-2	TRBV20-1	few
ASSRQGLYEQY	TRBJ2-7	TRBV3-1	few
ASSLGTGLADTQY	TRBJ2-3	TRBV27	.
ASSLGLAGVEQF	TRBJ2-1	TRBV11-2	few
ASSFGGVNAYNEQF	TRBJ2-1	TRBV5-1	.
ASSLRRGTEQF	TRBJ2-1	TRBV7-6	.
SVRQMNTEAF	TRBJ1-1	TRBV29-1	few
ASSLWAGGNQETQY	TRBJ2-5	TRBV7-9	few
SARDFRDGNQPQH	TRBJ1-5	TRBV20-1	few
ASSQDKGLPVYEQY	TRBJ2-7	TRBV4-2	.
ASSPSVNTEAF	TRBJ1-1	TRBV6-5	.
ATTHSGERSYNEQF	TRBJ2-1	TRBV15	.
ASSSTGAGYT	TRBJ1-2	TRBV7-9	.
ATSDRGYQPQH	TRBJ1-5	TRBV24-1	few
ASSLLPRTSGGNEQF	TRBJ2-1	TRBV7-3	.
ASWQRVYGYT	TRBJ1-2	TRBV9	few
ASSLSKSYEQY	TRBJ2-7	TRBV7-9	few
ASRTTSGRGIRNEQF	TRBJ2-1	TRBV27	few
ASKDILLNTEAF	TRBJ1-1	TRBV28	.
ASSQDPAGSTEAF	TRBJ1-1	TRBV4-1	.
ASMGTAGGTQH	TRBJ1-5	TRBV6-1	few
ATSDWTGAPQPRYGYT	TRBJ1-2	TRBV24-1	.
ATSRAGKETQY	TRBJ2-5	TRBV15	.
ASSQDRLAGLSNEQF	TRBJ2-1	TRBV4-3	.
ASKMTGVETQY	.	TRBV6-1	few
SVEGQGSTDTQY	TRBJ2-3	TRBV29-1	.
SARDLRTSEDHTDTQY	TRBJ2-3	TRBV20-1	many
ASSLWGEPYEQY	TRBJ2-7	TRBV12-3/TRBV12-4	.
ASSRRGLAGDKAYEQY	TRBJ2-7	TRBV12-3/TRBV12-4	.
ASSFSGSLYEQY	TRBJ2-7	TRBV12-3/TRBV12-4	few
SVAGTGPQETQY	TRBJ2-5	TRBV29-1	.
ASSQGMEVYEQY	TRBJ2-7	TRBV14	once
ASSRGQDTQY	TRBJ2-3	TRBV5-1	.
ASTDHPYGLDIQY	.	TRBV6-6	.
ASSLGRVAYNEQF	TRBJ2-1	TRBV5-1	.
SVWAGDTEAF	TRBJ1-1	TRBV29-1	few
SAGHQETQY	TRBJ2-5	TRBV20-1	.
AISGRLAGYNEQF	TRBJ2-1	TRBV10-3	.
ASSPNVPDTQY	TRBJ2-3	TRBV9	few
ASSRTPSLETQY	.	TRBV7-9	.
ANSYSETSNGYT	TRBJ1-2	TRBV6-5	few
SVETGDHGYEQY	TRBJ2-7	TRBV29-1	.
SAGTGAKGETQY	TRBJ2-5	TRBV20-1	.
ASSQRLTSGIDEQF	TRBJ2-1	TRBV3-1	few
ASSYSEYRDNEQY	TRBJ2-7	TRBV6-6	.
ASSLLDGMNTEAF	TRBJ1-1	TRBV11-3	.
ASSLGGGRGGYT	TRBJ1-2	TRBV28	few
SARAGRRETQY	TRBJ2-3	TRBV20-1	.
ASSPPGFSTDTQY	TRBJ2-3	TRBV12-3/TRBV12-4	.